This entry lists 8 T cell receptor beta chains sequenced from one sample in a study of blood T cells in healthy people across ages. Using a J-beta primer mix together with a sample-barcoded 5' primer, a second PCR was run for roughly 6 to 11 cycles. TCRdb redid the calling of the 5' RACE reads with MiXCR, one entry per CDR3 protein. The table includes approximately 900,000 distinct CDR3 sequences, roughly 43% detected once. The specimen sequenced was blood. The receptors shown here come from a man aged 25-45 years in good health.

The chain uses TRBV20-1 and TRBJ1-2; no firm D call. The CDR3 extends over 11 amino acids. In germline, CDR1 is DFQATT, CDR2 SNEGSKA (reference sequence). Trimming stripped 5 bases from V and 8 bases from J, with 12 bases between. CDR3 bases: TGCAGTGCTTCCAGGTGGTACGGCTACACCTTC. Residues: CSASRWYGYTF.

The genes are TRBV6-2 or TRBV6-3 and TRBJ2-7; 10 nucleotides line up with TRBD2. Germline loops: CDR1 MNHEY, CDR2 SVGEGT. Trimming at V came to 6 bases and at J to 3 bases, leaving 8 bases not matched to a gene. The CDR3 totals 15 residues. The CDR3 bases are TGTGCCAGCAGAACTGGAGCGGGGGGGCTCTACGAGCAGTACTTC. The encoded protein is CASRTGAGGLYEQYF.

This chain joins TRBV4-3 and TRBJ2-3; D may be TRBD1 (6 bases). The germline CDR1 and CDR2 sequences are LGHNA and YSLEER. The CDR3 is made up of 18 amino acids. V was clipped by 3 bases and J by 4 bases, with 23 bases between them. In nucleotides, the CDR3 is TGCGCCAGCAGCCACCCCACCTTCACAGGGATGGGTTCAGATACGCAGTATTTT. This gives the protein CASSHPTFTGMGSDTQYF.

The chain couples TRBV12-3 or TRBV12-4 to TRBJ1-1, with TRBD1 matching 7 bases. V gave up 0 bases and J gave up 6 bases; unmatched junction bases: 7. This CDR3 has 15 amino acids. The CDR3 coding sequence is TGTGCCAGCAGTTTAGCTTCAGGGGGGGTCCCTGAAGCTTTCTTT. It yields the protein CASSLASGGVPEAFF.

The chain has TRBV6-6 and TRBJ1-5; no reliable D call. Germline-derived CDR1 and CDR2 are MNHNY and SVGAGI (reference sequence). CDR3 length equals 16 residues. V was cut by 2 bases and J by 0 bases, with 11 bases left in between. The CDR3 DNA reads as TGTGCCAGCAGTTACGAAACAGTCTATAGCAATCAGCCCCAGCATTTT. As protein: CASSYETVYSNQPQHF.

The gene calls are TRBV6-5 and TRBJ2-5; 7 nucleotides agree with TRBD1. Germline trimming cut 0 bases from V and 7 bases from J; bases unmatched to any gene: 14. In germline, CDR1 is MNHEY, CDR2 SVGAGI. The length of the CDR3 is 17 residues. The CDR3 protein is CASSYSGQRTSAATQYF. The CDR3 nucleotides read TGTGCCAGCAGTTACTCGGGACAGCGGACCTCTGCGGCGACCCAGTACTTC.

This chain links TRBV12-3 or TRBV12-4 with TRBJ2-7; 10 bases fit TRBD2. The trim removed 6 bases at V and 5 bases at J, leaving 13 bases unmatched. There are 16 residues in the CDR3. CDR3 sequence: CASRNHSGGRTHEQYF. CDR3 DNA: TGTGCCAGCAGAAACCATAGCGGGGGGAGGACCCACGAGCAGTACTTC.

This clonotype was counted once. This chain joins TRBV6-5 and TRBJ1-2, with D hard to call. This CDR3 spans 13 amino acids. V was cut by 6 bases and J by 4 bases, with 12 bases left in between. Germline-derived CDR1 and CDR2 are MNHEY and SVGAGI. CDR3 loop: CASSYGVFYGYTF. CDR3 bases: TGTGCCAGCAGCTACGGGGTATTCTATGGCTACACCTTC.